These T cell receptor beta chains were read from a single sample in a study of human T cells and chemical hapten exposure. TCRdb passed the RACE reads through MiXCR, listing each CDR3 protein once. The repertoire holds some 64,000 distinct CDR3 sequences, with more than 9.5% as singletons. Sequences were derived from whole blood, sampled in connection with sensitization to the hapten diphenylcyclopropenone (DPC). The receptors were sampled from a woman younger than 45 with alopecia areata. Some clones in this sample may be carry-over from other donors' samples. Both conserved end residues are part of each CDR3. D genes are given only for firm matches. Where a row states a size, it is once, few, many or the class of an expanded clone; other rows omit it.

j_gene | v_gene | d_gene | abundance | CDR3aa | CDR3nt
TRBJ1-5 | TRBV7-2 | TRBD1 | few | CASSFDRDQPQHF | TGTGCCAGCAGCTTTGACAGGGATCAGCCCCAGCATTTT
TRBJ1-2 | TRBV7-8 | NA | few | CASSPTRNYGYTF | TGTGCCAGCAGCCCTACTCGAAACTATGGCTACACCTTC
TRBJ1-2 | TRBV11-2 | TRBD1 | few | CASSSDRGYGYTF | TGTGCCAGCAGCTCGGACAGGGGCTATGGCTACACCTTC
TRBJ2-3 | TRBV11-2 | TRBD2 | many | CASSLVMGFETSGRPTDTQYF | TGTGCCAGCAGCTTAGTAATGGGATTCGAGACTAGCGGGAGGCCAACAGATACGCAGTATTTT
TRBJ2-7 | TRBV11-1 | TRBD2 | few | CASSLSAGEVWYEQYF | TGTGCCAGCAGCTTGTCGGCGGGAGAAGTGTGGTACGAGCAGTACTTC
TRBJ1-1 | TRBV10-3 | NA | few | CAISESPQGTVNTEAFF | TGTGCCATCAGTGAGTCGCCCCAGGGCACAGTGAACACTGAAGCTTTCTTT
TRBJ2-3 | TRBV6-2/TRBV6-3 | NA | NA | CASSAITGRNTDTQYF | TGTGCCAGCAGTGCCATTACCGGGCGGAACACAGATACGCAGTATTTT
TRBJ2-7 | TRBV7-8 | TRBD1 | few | CASSFWTGGGYEQYF | TGTGCCAGCAGCTTCTGGACAGGGGGCGGTTACGAGCAGTACTTC
TRBJ2-1 | TRBV4-3 | NA | many | CASSRSDGRGQFF | TGCGCCAGCAGCCGTTCCGATGGGCGTGGGCAGTTCTTC
TRBJ1-1 | TRBV7-2 | NA | NA | CASSLAKGTEAFF | TGTGCCAGCAGCTTAGCGAAGGGCACTGAAGCTTTCTTT
TRBJ2-7 | TRBV5-1 | NA | NA | CASSFAGREQYF | TGCGCCAGCAGCTTCGCGGGGAGGGAGCAGTACTTC
TRBJ2-4 | TRBV19 | TRBD1 | few | CASSNLGQAKNIQYF | TGTGCCAGTAGTAACCTGGGACAGGCGAAAAACATTCAGTACTTC
TRBJ1-5 | TRBV6-6 | NA | many | CASSSGQRNQPQHF | TGTGCCAGCAGCTCCGGACAGCGCAATCAGCCCCAGCATTTT
TRBJ2-2 | TRBV11-2 | NA | few | CASSPGTPRPGELFF | TGTGCCAGCAGCCCCGGGACACCCCGCCCCGGGGAGCTGTTTTTT
TRBJ2-3 | TRBV18 | NA | NA | CASSRGSTDTQYF | TGTGCCAGCTCACGCGGCAGCACAGATACGCAGTATTTT
TRBJ2-5 | TRBV5-4 | NA | few | CASSKAGSSRLETQYF | TGTGCCAGCAGCAAGGCGGGGTCCTCCCGCTTGGAGACCCAGTACTTC